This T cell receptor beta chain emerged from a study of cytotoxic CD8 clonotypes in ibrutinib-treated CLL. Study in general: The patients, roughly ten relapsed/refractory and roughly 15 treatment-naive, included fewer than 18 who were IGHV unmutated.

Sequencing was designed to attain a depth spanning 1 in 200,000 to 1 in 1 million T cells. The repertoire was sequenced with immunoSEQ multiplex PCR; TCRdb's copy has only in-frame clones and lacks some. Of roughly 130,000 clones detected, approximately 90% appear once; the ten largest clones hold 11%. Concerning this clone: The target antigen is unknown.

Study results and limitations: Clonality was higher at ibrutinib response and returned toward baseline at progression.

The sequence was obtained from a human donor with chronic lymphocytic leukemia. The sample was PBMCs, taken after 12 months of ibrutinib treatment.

The CDR3 region is CASSFVSNDNSGANVLTF. CDR3 sequence (DNA): TGTGCCAGCAGTTTCGTTTCTAATGACAACTCTGGGGCCAACGTCCTGACTTTC. This chain uses TRBV28 with TRBJ2-6, with no clear D. The V gene lost 3 bases and the J gene lost 0 bases, with 15 bases spanning the gap. Per the germline V gene, CDR1 is MDHEN and CDR2 is SYDVKM. This CDR3 has 18 amino acids. The full variable domain, completed using reference TRBV28 and TRBJ2-6, is DVKVTQSSRYLVKRTGEKVFLECVQDMDHENMFWYRQDPGLGLRLIYFSYDVKMKEKGDIPEGYSVSREKKERFSLILESASTNQTSMYLCASSFVSNDNSGANVLTFGAGSRLTVL.